This T cell receptor (beta chain) was profiled in a study of response to subunit inactivated influenza vaccine. Each CDR3 protein gets one entry after TCRdb re-called the RT-PCR reads with MiXCR. The repertoire consists of almost 600,000 distinct CDR3 sequences, with about 15% occurring once and the leading ten covering around 10%. Study-wide results and caveats: Seasonal influenza vaccination, on each occasion, was suggested by the authors to recruit few new T cells.

V was clipped by 1 base and J by 5 bases, with 11 bases between them. The CDR3 has 14 amino acids. This clonotype has at least ten counts. Its antigen is still unknown. The sample in question was PBMCs from blood, obtained 11 to 12 days after vaccination. The chain is built from TRBV12-3 or TRBV12-4 and TRBJ1-1, with D perhaps matching TRBD1 (6 bases). This TCR was recovered from a man in his fifties who received an inactivated influenza vaccine. DNA for the CDR3: TGTGCCAGCAGTTTAGGGGGGCGCTGGACTGAAGCTTTCTTT. It is translated as CASSLGGRWTEAFF.